This T cell receptor beta chain is drawn from a study of blood T cells in healthy people across ages. Whole-study context: About one barcoded TCR beta cDNA was captured per two T cells.

This clonotype appeared a few times. Together with a sample-barcoded 5' primer, a J-beta primer mix was included in a second PCR lasting about 7 to 12 cycles. TCRdb used MiXCR to reprocess the 5' RACE reads, holding one entry per CDR3 protein. The sample comprises 1,500,000 or so distinct CDR3 sequences, approximately 63% of which are singletons, and 6.5% to 8.5% rests with the top ten. V dropped 7 bases and J dropped 7; count of bases not matched to a gene: 10. Germline V gene lookup returns CDR1 SQVTM and CDR2 ANQGSEA. The CDR3 contains 14 residues. The chain couples TRBV29-1 to TRBJ2-1; TRBD2 matches at 10 bases. The sequenced material came from blood. The TCR sequence derives from a young man in good health. CDR3 amino acids: CSGSLAGSQNEQFF. Here the CDR3 DNA reads TGCAGCGGGTCACTAGCGGGATCGCAAAATGAGCAGTTCTTC.